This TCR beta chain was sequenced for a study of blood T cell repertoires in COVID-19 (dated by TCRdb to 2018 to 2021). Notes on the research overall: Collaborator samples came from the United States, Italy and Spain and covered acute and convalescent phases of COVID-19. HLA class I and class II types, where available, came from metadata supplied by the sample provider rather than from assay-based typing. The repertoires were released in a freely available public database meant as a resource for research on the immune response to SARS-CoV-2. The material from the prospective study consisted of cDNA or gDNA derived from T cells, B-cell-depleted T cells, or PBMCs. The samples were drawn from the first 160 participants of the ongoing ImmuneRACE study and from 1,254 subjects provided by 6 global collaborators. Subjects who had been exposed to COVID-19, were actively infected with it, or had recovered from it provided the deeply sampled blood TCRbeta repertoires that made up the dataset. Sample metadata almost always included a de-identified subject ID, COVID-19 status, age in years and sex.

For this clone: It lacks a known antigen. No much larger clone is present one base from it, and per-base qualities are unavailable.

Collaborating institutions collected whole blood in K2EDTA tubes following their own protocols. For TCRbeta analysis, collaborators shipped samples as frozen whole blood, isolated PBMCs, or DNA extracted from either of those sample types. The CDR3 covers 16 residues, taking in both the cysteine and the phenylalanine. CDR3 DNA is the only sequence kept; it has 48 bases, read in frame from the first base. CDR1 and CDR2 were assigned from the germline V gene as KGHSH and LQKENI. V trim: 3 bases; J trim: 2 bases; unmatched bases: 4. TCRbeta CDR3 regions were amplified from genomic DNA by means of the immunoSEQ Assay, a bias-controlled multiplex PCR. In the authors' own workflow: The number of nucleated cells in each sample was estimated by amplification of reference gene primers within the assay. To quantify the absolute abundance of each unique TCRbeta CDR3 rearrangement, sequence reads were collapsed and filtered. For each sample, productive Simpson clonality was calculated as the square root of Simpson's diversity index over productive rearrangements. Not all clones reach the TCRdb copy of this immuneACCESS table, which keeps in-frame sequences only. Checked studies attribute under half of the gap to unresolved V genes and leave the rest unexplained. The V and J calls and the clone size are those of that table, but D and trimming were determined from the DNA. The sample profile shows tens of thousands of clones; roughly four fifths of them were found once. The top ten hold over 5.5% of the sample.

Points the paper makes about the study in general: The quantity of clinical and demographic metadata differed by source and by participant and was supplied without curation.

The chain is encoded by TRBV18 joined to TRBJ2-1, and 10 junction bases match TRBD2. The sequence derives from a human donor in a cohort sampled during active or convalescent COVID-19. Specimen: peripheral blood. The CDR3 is CASSPQGLAAYNEQFF. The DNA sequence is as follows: TGTGCCAGCTCACCCCAAGGACTAGCGGCCTACAATGAGCAGTTCTTC.